This T cell receptor (beta chain) comes out of a study of control samples from healthy donors and cancer patients. Sequencing used immunoSEQ multiplex PCR; TCRdb keeps in-frame clones, though not all of them. The table has 150,000 to 200,000 clones, about 94% seen once. The CDR3 consists of 14 residues. V gave up 3 bases and J gave up 4 bases; unmatched junction bases: 5. Germline lookup yields CDR1 SGHRS and CDR2 YFSETQ. The chain is built from TRBV5-1 and TRBJ2-7; the match to TRBD2 covers 9 bases. This clonotype was obtained from a woman between 40 and 55 years old in good health. The sample taken for sequencing was blood. The CDR3 here is CASSWAGGQYEQYF. The CDR3 DNA follows: TGCGCCAGCAGCTGGGCGGGGGGGCAGTACGAGCAGTACTTC.